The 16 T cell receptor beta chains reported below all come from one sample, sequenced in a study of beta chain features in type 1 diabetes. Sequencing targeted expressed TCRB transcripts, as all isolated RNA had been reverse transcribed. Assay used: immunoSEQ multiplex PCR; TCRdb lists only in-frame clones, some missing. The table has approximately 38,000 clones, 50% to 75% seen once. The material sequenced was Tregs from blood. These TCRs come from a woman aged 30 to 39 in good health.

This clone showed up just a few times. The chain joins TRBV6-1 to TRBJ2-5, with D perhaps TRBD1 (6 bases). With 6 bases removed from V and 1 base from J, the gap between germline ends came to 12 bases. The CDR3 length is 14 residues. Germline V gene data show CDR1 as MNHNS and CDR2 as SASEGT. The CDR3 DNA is TGTGCCAGCAGCACGGGACACCGCCAAGAGACCCAGTACTTC. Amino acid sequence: CASSTGHRQETQYF.

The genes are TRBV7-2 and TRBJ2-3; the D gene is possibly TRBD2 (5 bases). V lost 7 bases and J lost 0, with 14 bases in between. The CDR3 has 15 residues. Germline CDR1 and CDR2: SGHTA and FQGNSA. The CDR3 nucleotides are TGTGCCAGCATAATGCGGGTGTCTAGCACAGATACGCAGTATTTT. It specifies CASIMRVSSTDTQYF.

Here the CDR3 reads CASSLQRARTDTQYF. CDR3 sequence (DNA): TGTGCCAGCAGCCTACAGCGGGCACGCACAGATACGCAGTATTTT. This sequence joins TRBV7-9 and TRBJ2-3, with D perhaps TRBD2 (6 bases). V lost 5 bases and J lost 1, with 13 bases in between. Per the germline V gene, CDR1 is SEHNR and CDR2 is FQNEAQ (reference sequence). This CDR3 spans 15 amino acids.

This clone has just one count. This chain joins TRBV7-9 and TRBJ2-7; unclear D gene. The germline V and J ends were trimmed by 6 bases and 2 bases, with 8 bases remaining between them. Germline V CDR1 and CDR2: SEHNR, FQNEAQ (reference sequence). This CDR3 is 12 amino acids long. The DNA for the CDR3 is TGTGCCAGCAGTCCCAGTACCTACGAGCAGTACTTC. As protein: CASSPSTYEQYF.

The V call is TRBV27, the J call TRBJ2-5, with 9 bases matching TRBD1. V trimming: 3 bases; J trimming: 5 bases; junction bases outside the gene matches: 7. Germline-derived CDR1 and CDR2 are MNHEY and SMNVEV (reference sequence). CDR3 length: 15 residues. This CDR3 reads CASSLRGQGWETQYF. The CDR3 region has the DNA TGTGCCAGCAGTTTGAGGGGACAGGGTTGGGAGACCCAGTACTTC.

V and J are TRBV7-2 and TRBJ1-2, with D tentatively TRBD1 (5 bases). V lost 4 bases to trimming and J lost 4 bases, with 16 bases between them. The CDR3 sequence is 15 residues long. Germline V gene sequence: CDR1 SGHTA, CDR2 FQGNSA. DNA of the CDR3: TGTGCCAGCAGCTCGCCAGGGCTCACGGGCTATGGCTACACCTTC. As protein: CASSSPGLTGYGYTF.

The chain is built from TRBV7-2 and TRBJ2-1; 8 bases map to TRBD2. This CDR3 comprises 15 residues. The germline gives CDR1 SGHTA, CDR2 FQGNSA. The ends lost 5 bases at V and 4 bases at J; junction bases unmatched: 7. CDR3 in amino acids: CASSPTSGLYNEQFF. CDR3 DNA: TGTGCCAGCAGCCCTACTAGCGGCCTTTACAATGAGCAGTTCTTC. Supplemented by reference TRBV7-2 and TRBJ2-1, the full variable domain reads GAGVSQSPSNKVTEKGKDVELRCDPISGHTALYWYRQSLGQGLEFLIYFQGNSAPDKSGLPSDRFSAERTGGSVSTLTIQRTQQEDSAVYLCASSPTSGLYNEQFFGPGTRLTVL.

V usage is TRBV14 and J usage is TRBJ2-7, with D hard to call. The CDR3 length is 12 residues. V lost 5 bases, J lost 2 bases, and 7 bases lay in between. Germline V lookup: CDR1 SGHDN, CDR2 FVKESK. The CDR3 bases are TGTGCCAGCAGCGCCACAACCTACGAGCAGTACTTC. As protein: CASSATTYEQYF.

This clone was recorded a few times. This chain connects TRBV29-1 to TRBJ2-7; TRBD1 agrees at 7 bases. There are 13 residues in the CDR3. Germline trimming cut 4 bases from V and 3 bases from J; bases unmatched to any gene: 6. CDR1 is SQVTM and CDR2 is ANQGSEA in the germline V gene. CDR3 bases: TGCAGCGTTGTTGGCCAGGGGGTCTACGAGCAGTACTTC. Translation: CSVVGQGVYEQYF.

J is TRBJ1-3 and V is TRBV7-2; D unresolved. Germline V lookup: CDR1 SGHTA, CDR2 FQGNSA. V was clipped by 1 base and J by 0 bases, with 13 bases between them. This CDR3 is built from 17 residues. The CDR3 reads CASSLVGLGSSGNTIYF. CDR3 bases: TGTGCCAGCAGCTTAGTGGGTCTAGGCAGCTCTGGAAACACCATATATTTT. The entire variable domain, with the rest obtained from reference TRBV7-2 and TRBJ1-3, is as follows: GAGVSQSPSNKVTEKGKDVELRCDPISGHTALYWYRQSLGQGLEFLIYFQGNSAPDKSGLPSDRFSAERTGGSVSTLTIQRTQQEDSAVYLCASSLVGLGSSGNTIYFGEGSWLTVV.

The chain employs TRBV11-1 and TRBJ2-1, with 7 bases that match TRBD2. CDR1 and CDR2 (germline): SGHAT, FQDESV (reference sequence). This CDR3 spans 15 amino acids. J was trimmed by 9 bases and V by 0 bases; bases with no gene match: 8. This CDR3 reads CASSLALREWGEQFF. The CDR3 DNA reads TGTGCCAGCAGCTTAGCGTTGCGGGAGTGGGGTGAGCAGTTCTTC.

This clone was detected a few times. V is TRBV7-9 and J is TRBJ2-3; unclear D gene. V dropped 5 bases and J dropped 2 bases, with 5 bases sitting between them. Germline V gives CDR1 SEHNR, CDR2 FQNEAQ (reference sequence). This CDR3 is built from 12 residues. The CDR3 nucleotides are TGTGCCAGCAGCGTCAACACAGATACGCAGTATTTT. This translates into CASSVNTDTQYF.

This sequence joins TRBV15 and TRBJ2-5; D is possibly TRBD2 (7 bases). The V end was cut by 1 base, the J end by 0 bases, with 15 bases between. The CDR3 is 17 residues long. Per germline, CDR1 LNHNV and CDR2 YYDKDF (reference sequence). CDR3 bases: TGTGCCACCAGCAGAGGGGGAGGGGGGATGTACCAAGAGACCCAGTACTTC. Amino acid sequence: CATSRGGGGMYQETQYF.

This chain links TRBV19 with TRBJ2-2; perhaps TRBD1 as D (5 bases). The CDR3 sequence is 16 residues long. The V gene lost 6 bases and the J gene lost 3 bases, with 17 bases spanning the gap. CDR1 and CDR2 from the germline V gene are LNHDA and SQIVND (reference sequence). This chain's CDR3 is CASRPWGIEDTGELFF. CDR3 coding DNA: TGTGCCAGTAGACCGTGGGGCATAGAGGACACCGGGGAGCTGTTTTTT.

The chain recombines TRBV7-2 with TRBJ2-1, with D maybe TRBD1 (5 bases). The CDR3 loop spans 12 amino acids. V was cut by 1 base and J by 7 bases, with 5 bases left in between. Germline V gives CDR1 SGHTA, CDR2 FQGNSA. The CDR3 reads CASSLEGNEQFF. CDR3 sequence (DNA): TGTGCCAGCAGCTTAGAGGGGAATGAGCAGTTCTTC.

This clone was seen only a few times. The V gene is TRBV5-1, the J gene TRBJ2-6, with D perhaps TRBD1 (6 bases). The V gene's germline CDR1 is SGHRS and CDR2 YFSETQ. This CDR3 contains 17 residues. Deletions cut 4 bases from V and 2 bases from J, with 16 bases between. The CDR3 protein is CASSQGTGSAGANVLTF. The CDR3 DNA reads TGCGCCAGCAGCCAAGGAACAGGGTCGGCTGGGGCCAACGTCCTGACTTTC.